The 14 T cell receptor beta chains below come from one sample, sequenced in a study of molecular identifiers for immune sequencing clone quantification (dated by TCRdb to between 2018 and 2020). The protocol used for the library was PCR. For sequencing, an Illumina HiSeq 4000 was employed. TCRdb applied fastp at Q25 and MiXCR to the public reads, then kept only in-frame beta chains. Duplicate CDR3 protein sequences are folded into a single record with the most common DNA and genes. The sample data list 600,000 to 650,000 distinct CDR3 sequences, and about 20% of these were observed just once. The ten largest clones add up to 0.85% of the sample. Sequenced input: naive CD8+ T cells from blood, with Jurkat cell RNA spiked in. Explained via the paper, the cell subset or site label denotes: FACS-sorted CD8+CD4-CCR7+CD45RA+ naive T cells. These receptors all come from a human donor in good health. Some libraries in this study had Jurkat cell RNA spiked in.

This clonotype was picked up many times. CDR3 sequence (DNA): TGTGCCAGCAGCCCGGCGAGGGGGGACAGTTACAATGAGCAGTTCTTC. It encodes CASSPARGDSYNEQFF. The rearrangement uses TRBV6-6 and TRBJ2-1; maybe TRBD1 (7 bases). This CDR3 has 16 residues. Trimming shortened V by 6 bases and J by 4 bases, and 19 bases separated the two germline ends. Germline V gene sequence: CDR1 MNHNY, CDR2 SVGAGI (reference sequence).

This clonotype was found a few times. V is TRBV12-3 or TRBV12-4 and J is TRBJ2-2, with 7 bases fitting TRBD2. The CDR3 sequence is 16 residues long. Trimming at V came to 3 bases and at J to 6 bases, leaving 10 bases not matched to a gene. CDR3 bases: TGTGCCAGCAGTTTGGCCCAGGTGGGAGGGGCCGGGGAGCTGTTTTTT. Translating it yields CASSLAQVGGAGELFF.

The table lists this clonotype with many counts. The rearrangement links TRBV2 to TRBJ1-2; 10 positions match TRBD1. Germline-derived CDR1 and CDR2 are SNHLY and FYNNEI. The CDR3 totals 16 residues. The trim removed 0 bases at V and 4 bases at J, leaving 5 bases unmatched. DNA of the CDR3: TGTGCCAGCAGTGAAGCGGGACAGGGGTTCCCCTATGGCTACACCTTC. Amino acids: CASSEAGQGFPYGYTF.

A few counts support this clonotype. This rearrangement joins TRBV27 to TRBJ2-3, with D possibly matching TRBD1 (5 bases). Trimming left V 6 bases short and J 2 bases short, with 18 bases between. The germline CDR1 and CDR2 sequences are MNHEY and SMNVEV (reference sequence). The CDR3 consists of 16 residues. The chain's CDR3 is CASRPSTGAFTDTQYF. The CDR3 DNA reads TGTGCCAGCAGACCCTCGACTGGGGCCTTCACAGATACGCAGTATTTT.

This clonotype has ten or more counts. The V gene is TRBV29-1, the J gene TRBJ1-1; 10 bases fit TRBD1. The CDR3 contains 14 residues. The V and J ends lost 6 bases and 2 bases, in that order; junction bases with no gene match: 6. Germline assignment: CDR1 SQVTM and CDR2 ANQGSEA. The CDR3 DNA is TGCAGCGTATCGGGACAGGGGAGCAACACTGAAGCTTTCTTT. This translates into CSVSGQGSNTEAFF.

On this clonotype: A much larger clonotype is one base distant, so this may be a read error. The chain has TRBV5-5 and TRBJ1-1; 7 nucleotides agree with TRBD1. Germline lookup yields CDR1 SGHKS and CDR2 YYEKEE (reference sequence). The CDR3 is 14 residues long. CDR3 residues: CASSLDTGDTEASF. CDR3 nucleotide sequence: TGTGCCAGCAGCTTAGACACAGGGGACACTGAAGCTTCCTTT.

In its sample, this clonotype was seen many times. The chain's CDR3 is CASSYSMAPSLTDTQYF. The CDR3 DNA follows: TGTGCCAGCAGTTACTCGATGGCTCCTTCGCTTACAGATACGCAGTATTTT. V usage is TRBV6-6 and J usage is TRBJ2-3; no clear D. Trimming took 0 bases from V and 3 from J, leaving 16 bases between them. This CDR3 comprises 17 residues. In germline, CDR1 is MNHNY, CDR2 SVGAGI (reference sequence).

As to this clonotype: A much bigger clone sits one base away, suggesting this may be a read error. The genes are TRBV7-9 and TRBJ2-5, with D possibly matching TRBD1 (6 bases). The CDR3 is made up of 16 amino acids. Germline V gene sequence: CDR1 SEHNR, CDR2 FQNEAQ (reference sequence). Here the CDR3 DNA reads TGTGCCAGCAGCTCACCCCACTGGACAGTTCAAGGGACCCAGTACTTC. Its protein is CASSSPHWTVQGTQYF.

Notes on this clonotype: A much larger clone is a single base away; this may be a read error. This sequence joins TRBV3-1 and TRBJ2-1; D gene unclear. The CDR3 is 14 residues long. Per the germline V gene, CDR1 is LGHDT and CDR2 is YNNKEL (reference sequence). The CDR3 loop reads CASSRTDTYNEQSF. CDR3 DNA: TGTGCCAGCAGCCGAACAGACACGTACAATGAGCAGTCCTTC.

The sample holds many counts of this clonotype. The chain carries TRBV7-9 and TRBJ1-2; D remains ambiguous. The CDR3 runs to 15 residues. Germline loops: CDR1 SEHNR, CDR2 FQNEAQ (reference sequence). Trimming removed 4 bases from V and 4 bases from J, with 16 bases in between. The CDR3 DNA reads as TGTGCCAGCAGCTCAGTAAAAAGAGGCTTCTATGGCTACACCTTC. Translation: CASSSVKRGFYGYTF.

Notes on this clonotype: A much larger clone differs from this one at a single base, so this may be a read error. The CDR3 DNA sequence: TGTGCCTGCAGAAACGGACAGCAAGAGACCCAGTACTTC. Residues: CACRNGQQETQYF. The rearrangement joins TRBV2 to TRBJ2-5, with D possibly being TRBD1 (6 bases). There are 13 residues in the CDR3. CDR1 and CDR2 from the germline V gene are SNHLY and FYNNEI.

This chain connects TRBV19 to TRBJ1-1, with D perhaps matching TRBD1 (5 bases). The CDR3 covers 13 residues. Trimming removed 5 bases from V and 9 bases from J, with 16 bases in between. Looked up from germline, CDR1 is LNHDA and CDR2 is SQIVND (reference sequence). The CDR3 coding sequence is TGTGCCAGTAGTGGAGGGGCTTGGACTAAAGCTTTCTTT. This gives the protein CASSGGAWTKAFF.

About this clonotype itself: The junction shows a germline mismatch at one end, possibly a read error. In nucleotides, the CDR3 is TGCGCCAGCAGCCAGGGGGGACTAGCGGGAGATCGGATCTTC. Protein product: CASSQGGLAGDRIF. The chain recombines TRBV4-3 with TRBJ2-1; 14 bases line up with TRBD2. CDR1 and CDR2 from the germline V gene are LGHNA and YSLEER. The CDR3 is 14 amino acids.

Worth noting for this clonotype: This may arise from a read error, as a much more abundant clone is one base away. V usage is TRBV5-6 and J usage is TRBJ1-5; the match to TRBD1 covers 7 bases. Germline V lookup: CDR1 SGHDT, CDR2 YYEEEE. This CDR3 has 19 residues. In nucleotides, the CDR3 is TGTGCCGGCAGCTTTTGGGTCCCTCAGGGGGGTATTAGCAATCAGCCCCAGCATTTT. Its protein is CAGSFWVPQGGISNQPQHF.